The clone carrying this TCR beta chain has ten or more counts. The V and J ends lost 0 bases and 4 bases, in that order; junction bases with no gene match: 4. Germline V lookup: CDR1 ENHRY, CDR2 SYGVKD. The CDR3 has 16 amino acids. The record originates from a study of T cells in Graves' hyperthyroidism and ophthalmopathy. TCR beta CDR3 sequences were amplified from RNA transcripts. First-round RT-PCR of the TCR CDR3 relied on the HTBI primer set. TCRdb used MiXCR to reprocess the multiplex PCR reads, holding one entry per CDR3 protein. The sample holds roughly 240,000 distinct CDR3 sequences, approximately 25% seen once.

The source is a woman in her thirties or forties with Graves' ophthalmopathy. Sequenced sample: blood. This chain connects TRBV10-3 to TRBJ2-5, with 11 bases that match TRBD1. CDR3 DNA sequence: TGTGCCATCAGTGAGTCTGGACAGGGGGCGCGAGAGACCCAGTACTTC. It yields the protein CAISESGQGARETQYF.